This section outlines one T cell receptor beta chain sequence together with its context. The record originates from a study of ipilimumab plus nivolumab after autologous stem cell transplantation. About the research overall: Myeloma cases were transplant-naive high-risk or relapsed within 3 years post first autologous transplant.

TCRdb keeps only in-frame clones here, not all; method: immunoSEQ multiplex PCR. The sample contains about 9,500 clones, roughly 71% of which appear only once. Checkpoint therapy with ipilimumab 1 mg/kg began 14 to 28 days after transplant. Through week 26, nivolumab 3 mg/kg IV was given weeks 1, 4, 7, 10, then biweekly. The receptor was derived from a female donor with multiple myeloma. The sample here was PBMCs, taken in a trial of ipilimumab plus nivolumab as post-transplant consolidation.

CDR3 in DNA: TGTGCCAGCAGTTTTTTCTTCCGGGAGGGTACAGATACGCAGTATTTT. Translated, it gives CASSFFFREGTDTQYF. V usage is TRBV28 and J usage is TRBJ2-3, with 8 bases identical to TRBD2. Germline lookup yields CDR1 MDHEN and CDR2 SYDVKM. With 3 bases clipped from V and 3 bases from J, the junction kept 8 bases outside the gene matches. The CDR3 is made up of 16 amino acids.